A selection of T cell receptor beta chains follows, all from one sample in a study of blood T cells in healthy people across ages. TCRdb independently ran MiXCR on the 5' RACE reads; one entry per CDR3 protein. The sample lists about 1.5 million distinct CDR3 sequences; 42% were seen once. Sample: blood. The receptor set was obtained from a woman between 18 and 30 years old in good health. Both conserved end residues are part of each CDR3. Each record gives: clone size, D gene, J gene, V gene, CDR3 protein, CDR3 DNA. A D gene is named only where the DNA matches it firmly. Size is stated for part of the rows, as once, few or many counts, or as a class when the clone is expanded.

few NA TRBJ1-1 TRBV20-1 CSARAGNTLNTEAFF TGCAGTGCTAGAGCGGGAAACACCTTGAACACTGAAGCTTTCTTT
few NA TRBJ1-2 TRBV12-3/TRBV12-4 CASSRQIANYGYTF TGTGCCAGCAGCAGACAGATAGCTAACTATGGCTACACCTTC
NA TRBD2 TRBJ2-3 TRBV24-1 CATSGTSGTDTQYF TGTGCCACCAGTGGGACTAGCGGCACAGATACGCAGTATTTT
NA NA TRBJ1-1 TRBV6-5 CASSYSVGGLNTEAFF TGTGCCAGCAGTTACTCGGTGGGGGGCTTGAACACTGAAGCTTTCTTT
NA NA TRBJ1-5 TRBV3-1 CASRQVGNQPQHF TGTGCCAGCAGACAAGTCGGGAATCAGCCCCAGCATTTT
NA NA TRBJ1-4 TRBV24-1 CATSEAGADEKLFF TGTGCCACCAGTGAGGCCGGGGCGGATGAAAAACTGTTTTTT
NA NA TRBJ2-3 TRBV9 CASSVGGRADQRDTQYF TGTGCCAGCAGCGTAGGGGGTCGCGCGGACCAAAGAGATACGCAGTATTTT
NA NA TRBJ2-5 TRBV20-1 CSARRVEETQYF TGCAGTGCTAGAAGGGTAGAGGAGACCCAGTACTTC
NA TRBD1 TRBJ2-7 TRBV12-3/TRBV12-4 CASSMTGQGSYEQYF TGTGCCAGCAGTATGACCGGACAGGGGTCCTACGAGCAGTACTTC
many NA TRBJ1-2 TRBV2 CASSEGHLYGYTF TGTGCCAGCAGTGAAGGTCACTTGTATGGCTACACCTTC
few NA TRBJ2-3 TRBV3-1 CASSHGSFTDTQYF TGTGCCAGCAGCCATGGGTCATTCACAGATACGCAGTATTTT
NA TRBD1 TRBJ2-3 TRBV3-1 CASSQGIGRGLSTDTQYF TGTGCCAGCAGCCAAGGAATCGGCAGGGGGTTGAGCACAGATACGCAGTATTTT
NA NA TRBJ1-3 TRBV4-1 CASSQEPGTLQTTIYF TGCGCCAGCAGCCAAGAACCGGGGACACTTCAGACCACCATATATTTT
NA TRBD1 TRBJ2-2 TRBV12-3/TRBV12-4 CACSLSTGGNTGELFF TGTGCCTGCAGTTTGTCGACAGGGGGCAACACCGGGGAGCTGTTTTTT
NA TRBD1 TRBJ1-1 TRBV3-1 CASRDRAANTEAFF TGTGCCAGCAGAGACAGGGCGGCCAACACTGAAGCTTTCTTT
many NA TRBJ1-5 TRBV12-3/TRBV12-4 CASRPEFGNQPQHF TGTGCCAGCAGACCTGAGTTCGGCAATCAGCCCCAGCATTTT
NA NA TRBJ2-3 TRBV7-8 CASSAIGGRADTQYF TGTGCCAGCAGCGCTATAGGGGGGAGGGCAGATACGCAGTATTTT
NA NA TRBJ2-2 TRBV7-2 CASSLIGKLNTGELFF TGTGCCAGCAGCTTGATAGGGAAACTGAACACCGGGGAGCTGTTTTTT
NA TRBD1 TRBJ2-7 TRBV7-6 CASSPNTGGGYEQYF TGTGCCAGCAGCCCCAATACAGGGGGCGGCTACGAGCAGTACTTC
few NA TRBJ1-4 TRBV4-2 CASSQDYGGYEKLFF TGTGCCAGCAGCCAAGATTACGGAGGTTATGAAAAACTGTTTTTT
NA TRBD1 TRBJ1-2 TRBV7-9 CASSPGTGPRGYTF TGTGCCAGCAGCCCCGGGACAGGGCCTCGTGGCTACACCTTC
many TRBD2 TRBJ2-3 TRBV29-1 CSVRGRALNTQYF TGCAGCGTTCGCGGGAGGGCCCTTAATACGCAGTATTTT